The 26 T cell receptor beta chains reported below all come from one sample, sequenced in a study of a mutant IDH1 vaccine in newly diagnosed glioma. Their specific antigens are unknown. This table comes from immunoSEQ multiplex PCR, and its TCRdb copy is limited to in-frame clones, with some not included. The sample has about 94,000 clones; roughly 90% are singletons. Time point defined: week 47, end of study. All doses held 300 ug of mutant IDH1 20-mer peptide, with topical imiquimod. This specimen was PBMCs, taken from a glioma patient whose treatment included an IDH1 peptide vaccine. The receptors originated from a woman aged 50 to 60 with glioma.

The chain links TRBV7-9 to TRBJ1-5; the match to TRBD1 covers 8 bases. The germline V gene has CDR1 SEHNR and CDR2 FQNEAQ (reference sequence). The CDR3 has 14 amino acids. V dropped 1 base and J dropped 7; count of bases not matched to a gene: 3. The CDR3 spells CASSLGTGNQPQHF. The CDR3 DNA is TGTGCCAGCAGCTTAGGGACAGGGAACCAGCCCCAGCATTTT.

The genes are TRBV10-2 and TRBJ2-5; TRBD1 matches at 7 bases. Germline V gives CDR1 WSHSY, CDR2 SAAADI. The CDR3 has 14 amino acids. V gave up 5 bases and J gave up 2 bases; unmatched junction bases: 5. The CDR3 DNA follows: TGCGCCAGCAGTTGGACAGGTCGACAAGAGACCCAGTACTTC. Translation: CASSWTGRQETQYF.

V and J are TRBV2 and TRBJ2-2, with 10 bases identical to TRBD2. This CDR3 is built from 15 residues. Trimming took 4 bases from V and 5 from J; bases not matched to a gene: 4. Germline CDR1 is SNHLY and CDR2 is FYNNEI. The CDR3 loop reads CASSVRLAGTGELFF. For the CDR3, the DNA is TGTGCCAGCAGTGTTCGACTAGCGGGTACCGGGGAGCTGTTTTTT.

The V gene is TRBV18, the J gene TRBJ2-5, with 10 bases that match TRBD2. After removal of 5 bases from V and 5 bases from J, the junction contained 11 bases not matched to a gene. This CDR3 is 16 amino acids long. Germline values: CDR1 KGHSH, CDR2 LQKENI. The CDR3 DNA is TGTGCCAGCTCATCCGACCTAGCGGGAGTAGGCGAGACCCAGTACTTC. It codes for CASSSDLAGVGETQYF.

V gene TRBV6-1 combines with J gene TRBJ2-7; 7 bases align to TRBD1. The V gene's germline CDR1 is MNHNS and CDR2 SASEGT. The V segment lost 7 bases and the J segment 2 bases; nucleotides outside the gene matches: 5. This CDR3 comprises 13 residues. The CDR3 DNA reads TGTGCCAGCACCCGGACAGGCGCCTACGAGCAGTACTTC. Encoded protein: CASTRTGAYEQYF.

The CDR3 is CASDTLAGEVTDTQYF. The CDR3 nucleotides read TGTGCCTCCGACACATTAGCGGGAGAGGTAACAGATACGCAGTATTTT. The V and J genes are TRBV30 and TRBJ2-3; 9 bases map to TRBD2. V lost 7 bases, J lost 3 bases, and 14 bases stayed unmatched. The CDR3 covers 16 residues. Germline CDR1 is GTSNPN and CDR2 is SVGIG (reference sequence).

DNA for the CDR3: TGTGCCAGCAGCCTGGGACTTTCTTCCTACGAGCAGTACTTC. Translation: CASSLGLSSYEQYF. V usage is TRBV5-4 and J usage is TRBJ2-7, with D perhaps TRBD2 (6 bases). Trimming removed 4 bases from V and 1 base from J, with 12 bases in between. The length of the CDR3 is 14 residues. Per the germline V gene, CDR1 is SGHNT and CDR2 is YYREEE (reference sequence).

This sequence joins TRBV4-1 and TRBJ1-5; D is uncertain. The CDR3 totals 13 residues. The V gene's germline CDR1 is MGHRA and CDR2 YSYEKL. V dropped 0 bases and J dropped 6 bases, with 6 bases sitting between them. This CDR3 reads CASSQEESQPQHF. The CDR3 coding sequence is TGCGCCAGCAGCCAAGAAGAATCTCAGCCCCAGCATTTT.

The table lists this clone with a few counts. V gene TRBV28 combines with J gene TRBJ1-5; D unresolved. The CDR3 is 14 residues long. The germline V gene encodes CDR1 MDHEN and CDR2 SYDVKM. Trimming left V 4 bases short and J 4 bases short, with 11 bases between. Here the CDR3 DNA reads TGTGCCAGCAGTTATCCCTCGGGGAATCAGCCCCAGCATTTT. Its translation is CASSYPSGNQPQHF. Supplemented by reference TRBV28 and TRBJ1-5, the full variable domain reads DVKVTQSSRYLVKRTGEKVFLECVQDMDHENMFWYRQDPGLGLRLIYFSYDVKMKEKGDIPEGYSVSREKKERFSLILESASTNQTSMYLCASSYPSGNQPQHFGDGTRLSIL.

This clone was picked up one time. This chain connects TRBV27 to TRBJ2-7; 8 nucleotides match TRBD2. CDR3 size: 13 residues. CDR1 is MNHEY and CDR2 is SMNVEV in the germline V gene (reference sequence). V shed 5 bases and J 3 bases; nucleotides not matched to a gene: 3. CDR3 residues: CASSRGLGYEQYF. CDR3 nucleotide sequence: TGTGCCAGCAGTCGGGGACTAGGCTACGAGCAGTACTTC.

The V call is TRBV18, the J call TRBJ2-2; tentatively, D is TRBD2 (6 bases). V was trimmed by 0 bases and J by 1 base, leaving 9 bases between them. The CDR3 spans 16 residues. Germline V CDR1 and CDR2: KGHSH, LQKENI. In DNA form, the CDR3 reads TGTGCCAGCTCACCACCGCTAGCGCTGAACACCGGGGAGCTGTTTTTT. Its translation is CASSPPLALNTGELFF.

The chain recombines TRBV27 with TRBJ2-1; TRBD2 aligns across 7 bases. This CDR3 contains 17 residues. Per germline, CDR1 MNHEY and CDR2 SMNVEV (reference sequence). V shed 4 bases and J 2 bases; nucleotides not matched to a gene: 11. CDR3 sequence (DNA): TGTGCCAGCAGTTACCTCTCGACGGGAGGCCCCTACAATGAGCAGTTCTTC. Protein product: CASSYLSTGGPYNEQFF.

This chain joins TRBV30 and TRBJ1-4; a weak D match, TRBD1 (5 bases). The CDR3 sequence is 16 residues long. Germline V gene data show CDR1 as GTSNPN and CDR2 as SVGIG (reference sequence). Trimming removed 2 bases from V and 1 base from J, with 14 bases in between. Here the CDR3 DNA reads TGTGCCTGGAGTCGAAGACAGATGATAACTAATGAAAAACTGTTTTTT. Protein sequence: CAWSRRQMITNEKLFF. Supplemented by reference TRBV30 and TRBJ1-4, the full variable domain reads SQTIHQWPATLVQPVGSPLSLECTVEGTSNPNLYWYRQAAGRGLQLLFYSVGIGQISSEVPQNLSASRPQDRQFILSSKKLLLSDSGFYLCAWSRRQMITNEKLFFGSGTQLSVL.

The chain carries TRBV2 and TRBJ2-5; the D gene is possibly TRBD2 (6 bases). V dropped 2 bases and J dropped 0 bases, with 16 bases sitting between them. The CDR3 is 17 residues long. CDR1 is SNHLY and CDR2 is FYNNEI in the germline V gene. Written as DNA, the CDR3 is TGTGCCAGCAGTGAAATGATCCCGGGAGTACACCAAGAGACCCAGTACTTC. This encodes CASSEMIPGVHQETQYF. The variable domain in full, completed from reference TRBV2 and TRBJ2-5, reads EPEVTQTPSHQVTQMGQEVILRCVPISNHLYFYWYRQILGQKVEFLVSFYNNEISEKSEIFDDQFSVERPDGSNFTLKIRSTKLEDSAMYFCASSEMIPGVHQETQYFGPGTRLLVL.

The rearrangement uses TRBV5-1 and TRBJ2-2; TRBD1 matches at 7 bases. V lost 0 bases to trimming and J lost 2 bases; unmatched junction nucleotides: 1. The CDR3 extends over 15 amino acids. CDR1 is SGHRS, CDR2 YFSETQ, per germline. CDR3 in DNA: TGCGCCAGCAGCTTGGGACAGGGTAACACCGGGGAGCTGTTTTTT. This sequence encodes CASSLGQGNTGELFF. Using reference TRBV5-1 and TRBJ2-2 for the parts outside the CDR3, the full variable domain is KAGVTQTPRYLIKTRGQQVTLSCSPISGHRSVSWYQQTPGQGLQFLFEYFSETQRNKGNFPGRFSGRQFSNSRSEMNVSTLELGDSALYLCASSLGQGNTGELFFGEGSRLTVL.

This chain uses TRBV2 with TRBJ1-2; D gene unclear. Germline CDR1 SNHLY, CDR2 FYNNEI. The CDR3 spans 15 residues. Trimming cost V 2 bases and J 5 bases, with 15 bases left between them. CDR3 bases: TGTGCCAGCAGTGAATGGGAGCGGACCGGGTATGGCTACACCTTC. Protein product: CASSEWERTGYGYTF.

V usage is TRBV15 and J usage is TRBJ2-2; D ambiguous. The CDR3 has 16 amino acids. V was shortened by 9 bases and J by 2 bases, with 19 bases between the two germline ends. Germline CDR1 reads LNHNV; CDR2 reads YYDKDF (reference sequence). Here the CDR3 DNA reads TGTGCCACTAAAAAAGACGCTGGGCTAAACACCGGGGAGCTGTTTTTT. As protein: CATKKDAGLNTGELFF.

The chain is built from TRBV5-1 and TRBJ2-5; D not resolved. Germline CDR1 reads SGHRS; CDR2 reads YFSETQ. The CDR3 totals 13 residues. The ends were cut back, 3 bases at V and 1 base at J, with 7 bases in the middle. In nucleotides, the CDR3 is TGCGCCAGCAGCTCCCAACGCCAAGAGACCCAGTACTTC. Its translation: CASSSQRQETQYF. Looking up the rest from reference TRBV5-1 and TRBJ2-5 gives the full variable domain: KAGVTQTPRYLIKTRGQQVTLSCSPISGHRSVSWYQQTPGQGLQFLFEYFSETQRNKGNFPGRFSGRQFSNSRSEMNVSTLELGDSALYLCASSSQRQETQYFGPGTRLLVL.

The genes are TRBV5-6 and TRBJ1-5; 10 bases fit TRBD1. V was pared by 3 bases and J by 6 bases, with 3 bases of the junction left unmatched. The CDR3 length is 14 residues. Per germline, CDR1 SGHDT and CDR2 YYEEEE. The CDR3 DNA is TGTGCCAGCAGCTCGACAGGGGGCGGTCAGCCCCAGCATTTT. It is translated as CASSSTGGGQPQHF.

The chain uses TRBV21-1 and TRBJ2-2; the listed D gene, TRBD1, was not tested against the DNA. TRBV21-1 is annotated as a pseudogene. The CDR3 is 14 residues long. Here the CDR3 reads CASSEDRVTGELFF. Here the CDR3 DNA reads TGTGCCAGCAGCGAGGACAGGGTCACCGGGGAGCTGTTTTTT.

This chain joins TRBV7-9 and TRBJ2-1; 7 bases fit TRBD2. The CDR3 has 13 amino acids. CDR1 is SEHNR and CDR2 is FQNEAQ in the germline V gene (reference sequence). Losses at the gene ends were 8 bases for V and 0 bases for J; bases not matched to a gene: 1. In DNA, the CDR3 is TGTGCCAGCCGGGACTACTCCTACAATGAGCAGTTCTTC. Protein: CASRDYSYNEQFF.

This sequence joins TRBV4-1 and TRBJ1-5, with D perhaps TRBD1 (5 bases). The CDR3 covers 15 residues. Trimming took off 2 bases at V and 3 bases at J, with 11 bases between the two ends. Germline V gene lookup returns CDR1 MGHRA and CDR2 YSYEKL. The CDR3 reads CASSQSTGLNQPQHF. CDR3 nucleotide sequence: TGCGCCAGCAGCCAATCCACAGGACTCAATCAGCCCCAGCATTTT.

The chain recombines TRBV4-1 with TRBJ2-7; TRBD2 matches 14 bases. The CDR3 runs to 15 residues. V trimming: 0 bases; J trimming: 5 bases; junction bases outside the gene matches: 0. Germline CDR1 and CDR2: MGHRA and YSYEKL. The CDR3 sequence is CASSQEGLAGDEQYF. The CDR3 DNA reads TGCGCCAGCAGCCAAGAGGGACTAGCGGGAGACGAGCAGTACTTC.

This clone was counted once. The chain is built from TRBV7-8 and TRBJ1-3, with a possible D match to TRBD1 (6 bases). Looked up from germline, CDR1 is SGHVS and CDR2 is FQNEAQ. V lost 5 bases to trimming and J lost 2 bases, with 16 bases between them. The CDR3 length is 16 residues. DNA for the CDR3: TGTGCCAGCAGCCCCCTAGGGGGGACTACTGGAAACACCATATATTTT. This translates into CASSPLGGTTGNTIYF.

A single count supports this clone. The chain is built from TRBV28 and TRBJ2-3; 9 bases fit TRBD1. V shed 2 bases, J shed 3 bases, and the junction held 3 bases outside the gene matches. Germline assignment: CDR1 MDHEN and CDR2 SYDVKM. This CDR3 has 15 amino acids. The CDR3 nucleotides read TGTGCCAGCAGTTTAGTGACAGGGGGGACAGATACGCAGTATTTT. Translating gives CASSLVTGGTDTQYF.

This sequence joins TRBV28 and TRBJ2-2; D possibly corresponds to TRBD2 (6 bases). Germline CDR1 and CDR2: MDHEN and SYDVKM. Trimming stripped 7 bases from V and 4 bases from J, with 19 bases between. This CDR3 region has 16 residues. The CDR3 loop is CASTSGGASSTGELFF. Here the CDR3 DNA reads TGTGCCAGCACTTCTGGCGGGGCCTCGAGCACCGGGGAGCTGTTTTTT. Full variable domain (remainder filled in from reference TRBV28 and TRBJ2-2): DVKVTQSSRYLVKRTGEKVFLECVQDMDHENMFWYRQDPGLGLRLIYFSYDVKMKEKGDIPEGYSVSREKKERFSLILESASTNQTSMYLCASTSGGASSTGELFFGEGSRLTVL.